A selection of T cell receptor beta chains follows, all from one sample in a study of blood T cell repertoires in COVID-19. Generated by immunoSEQ multiplex PCR, the TCRdb table keeps only in-frame clones and is missing some. Of about 440,000 clones in the sample, 80% to 95% were seen once. Source material: PBMCs or T cells enriched from blood (not recorded which). The receptors stem from a man aged 18-30 years who had recovered from COVID-19. Each CDR3 is given with its conserved first and last residue. The D gene is left open where the match is weak. Size is omitted from some rows. Given values are once, few, many or a class for expanded clones.

D,J,size,V,CDR3,DNA
TRBD2,TRBJ2-2,-,TRBV19,CASMGWEGRFGTGELFF,TGTGCCAGTATGGGTTGGGAGGGCCGTTTTGGCACCGGGGAGCTGTTTTTT
-,TRBJ1-5,-,TRBV20-1,CSASNGEGHQPQHF,TGCAGTGCTAGTAACGGAGAGGGCCATCAGCCCCAGCATTTT
TRBD2,TRBJ2-1,-,TRBV5-1,CASTWTSGGYNEQFF,TGCGCCAGCACTTGGACTAGCGGGGGGTACAATGAGCAGTTCTTC
-,TRBJ1-1,-,TRBV29-1,CSVDGGGGTEAFF,TGCAGCGTTGACGGGGGCGGGGGCACTGAAGCTTTCTTT
TRBD1,TRBJ1-6,-,TRBV28,CASVGPGGGHSPLHF,TGTGCCAGCGTGGGTCCAGGGGGAGGCCATTCACCCCTCCACTTT
-,TRBJ2-7,-,TRBV27,CASSLRSRAYEQYF,TGTGCCAGCAGTTTGCGTAGCAGGGCGTACGAGCAGTACTTC
TRBD1,TRBJ1-5,-,TRBV6-1,CASSDTGGSPQHF,TGTGCCAGCAGTGATACAGGGGGAAGTCCCCAGCATTTT
TRBD2,TRBJ2-7,few,TRBV11-2,CASSSTGLAFEQYF,TGTGCCAGCAGCTCCACGGGACTAGCGTTCGAGCAGTACTTC
TRBD2,TRBJ2-4,-,TRBV5-1,CASSLEGSGRAGNIQYF,TGCGCCAGCAGCTTGGAAGGTAGCGGGAGGGCCGGGAACATTCAGTACTTC
-,TRBJ1-2,-,TRBV30,CAWIETVAPRGYTF,TGTGCCTGGATTGAGACAGTGGCCCCCCGCGGCTACACCTTC
TRBD1,TRBJ1-1,-,TRBV2,CASSGDRGLGEAFF,TGTGCCAGCAGCGGGGACAGGGGGCTGGGAGAAGCTTTCTTT
-,TRBJ2-7,-,TRBV7-4,CASSHCPAASYEQYF,TGTGCCAGCAGCCATTGCCCAGCGGCTTCCTACGAGCAGTACTTC
-,TRBJ1-1,-,TRBV28,CASRGGTVEAFF,TGTGCCAGCAGGGGAGGGACTGTTGAAGCTTTCTTT
-,TRBJ1-2,-,TRBV2,CASSDPRLYGYTF,TGTGCCAGCAGTGACCCCAGGTTATATGGCTACACCTTC
TRBD1,TRBJ1-6,-,TRBV28,CASSAGQGNSPLHF,TGTGCCAGCAGTGCTGGACAGGGAAATTCACCCCTCCACTTT
TRBD1,TRBJ1-3,-,TRBV5-1,CASSLATGEGNTIYF,TGCGCCAGCAGCTTGGCGACAGGGGAGGGAAACACCATATATTTT
TRBD1,TRBJ2-5,-,TRBV29-1,CSVWDRDQQTQYF,TGCAGCGTTTGGGACAGGGACCAGCAGACCCAGTACTTC
TRBD2,TRBJ2-1,-,TRBV6-5,CASSSSGGEYNEQFF,TGTGCCAGCAGCTCCAGCGGGGGGGAATACAATGAGCAGTTCTTC
TRBD1,TRBJ1-1,-,TRBV19,CASSTDRGPAGTEAFF,TGTGCCAGTAGTACAGACAGGGGCCCTGCGGGCACTGAAGCTTTCTTT
-,TRBJ1-5,once,TRBV19,CAEPGGLTKGNQPQHF,TGTGCTGAGCCGGGGGGCTTAACTAAGGGCAATCAGCCCCAGCATTTT
TRBD1,TRBJ1-2,-,TRBV7-9,CASSLARGVNYGYTF,TGTGCCAGCAGCTTAGCCAGGGGGGTTAACTATGGCTACACCTTC
-,TRBJ2-7,-,TRBV7-2,CASSSAYEQYF,TGTGCCAGCAGCTCGGCCTACGAGCAGTACTTC
-,TRBJ2-5,-,TRBV11-2,CASSHHGGAGETQYF,TGTGCCAGCAGCCATCATGGGGGTGCGGGGGAGACCCAGTACTTC
-,TRBJ1-2,once,TRBV28,CASSLAGYGYTF,TGTGCCAGCAGTTTAGCAGGGTATGGCTACACCTTC
-,TRBJ2-5,-,TRBV4-2,CASSPLVAQETQYF,TGTGCCAGCAGCCCGCTAGTAGCCCAAGAGACCCAGTACTTC
-,TRBJ1-5,-,TRBV18,CASSPPSGNQPQHF,TGTGCCAGCTCACCACCGTCGGGCAATCAGCCCCAGCATTTT
TRBD2,TRBJ2-5,-,TRBV5-4,CASSLVLAGETQYF,TGTGCCAGCAGCTTGGTACTAGCGGGAGAGACCCAGTACTTC
TRBD1,TRBJ1-2,-,TRBV5-4,CASSLAGGASGYGYTF,TGTGCCAGCAGCTTGGCAGGGGGAGCCTCTGGCTATGGCTACACCTTC
TRBD1,TRBJ2-3,-,TRBV6-5,CATRQGFYGDTQYF,TGTGCCACCAGACAGGGATTTTACGGAGATACGCAGTATTTT
-,TRBJ1-1,once,TRBV5-4,CASSQPGTPNTEAFF,TGTGCCAGCAGCCAACCCGGGACACCTAACACTGAAGCTTTCTTT
TRBD1,TRBJ1-1,-,TRBV3-1/TRBV3-2,CASSRTGGTEAFF,TGTGCCAGCAGCCGAACAGGGGGCACTGAAGCTTTCTTT
-,TRBJ1-3,once,TRBV9,CASSVTRGPGNTIYF,TGTGCCAGCAGCGTTACCAGGGGCCCTGGAAACACCATATATTTT
-,TRBJ1-2,-,TRBV28,CASSLKESGYGYTF,TGTGCCAGCAGTTTAAAAGAGTCAGGGTATGGCTACACCTTC
-,TRBJ2-7,-,TRBV30,CAWRPRIHEQYF,TGTGCCTGGAGACCTAGGATTCACGAGCAGTACTTC
TRBD1,TRBJ2-7,-,TRBV3-1/TRBV3-2,CASSRRGQGNYEQYF,TGTGCCAGCAGCCGAAGGGGACAGGGCAACTACGAGCAGTACTTC
-,TRBJ1-4,-,TRBV5-1,CASSLQGEKLFF,TGCGCCAGCAGCTTGCAGGGCGAAAAACTGTTTTTT
-,TRBJ1-1,-,TRBV7-9,CASSPPLNTEAFF,TGTGCCAGCAGCCCTCCTTTGAACACTGAAGCTTTCTTT
-,TRBJ1-2,-,TRBV19,CASRGQSYGYTF,TGTGCCAGTAGAGGACAGTCCTATGGCTACACCTTC
TRBD1,TRBJ1-1,-,TRBV6-5,CASRGQPVGTEAFF,TGTGCCAGCAGGGGACAGCCTGTGGGGACTGAAGCTTTCTTT
-,TRBJ1-3,-,TRBV5-1,CASSSLPGDSGNTIYF,TGCGCCAGCAGCTCCCTCCCGGGAGACTCTGGAAACACCATATATTTT
-,TRBJ1-5,-,TRBV2,CASKSAGKNNQPQHF,TGTGCCAGCAAGTCGGCAGGGAAAAACAATCAGCCCCAGCATTTT
TRBD1,TRBJ2-2,-,TRBV2,CASAGGPGELFF,TGTGCCTCGGCAGGGGGCCCCGGGGAGCTGTTTTTT
-,TRBJ2-1,-,TRBV4-1,CASSQSSGSYNEQFF,TGCGCCAGCAGCCAATCCTCCGGCTCCTACAATGAGCAGTTCTTC
-,TRBJ2-7,-,TRBV27,CASSHQPTDFYEQYF,TGTGCCAGCAGTCACCAACCCACGGACTTTTACGAGCAGTACTTC
TRBD2,TRBJ2-5,-,TRBV5-4,CASSLVSGGGETQYF,TGTGCCAGCAGCTTGGTCAGCGGGGGTGGGGAGACCCAGTACTTC
-,TRBJ1-2,-,TRBV14,CASSPTYMGYTF,TGTGCCAGCAGTCCCACCTATATGGGCTACACCTTC
TRBD1,TRBJ2-5,-,TRBV14,CASSQSRTGGWETQYF,TGTGCCAGCAGCCAGTCCAGGACAGGGGGTTGGGAGACCCAGTACTTC
TRBD2,TRBJ2-1,-,TRBV3-1/TRBV3-2,CASSSLAGALEQFF,TGTGCCAGCAGCTCACTAGCGGGAGCCTTGGAGCAGTTCTTC
-,TRBJ1-3,-,TRBV7-2,CASSFDSGAGNTIYF,TGTGCCAGCAGCTTTGATTCAGGCGCTGGAAACACCATATATTTT
-,TRBJ1-1,-,TRBV27,CASSPLGGAAFF,TGTGCCAGCAGTCCCTTAGGAGGGGCAGCTTTCTTT
-,TRBJ1-2,-,TRBV6-5,CASEKSPNYGYTF,TGTGCCAGCGAGAAGAGCCCGAACTATGGCTACACCTTC
-,TRBJ1-4,-,TRBV27,CASSFGSTNEKLFF,TGTGCCAGCAGTTTCGGTTCAACTAATGAAAAACTGTTTTTT
-,TRBJ1-6,-,TRBV12-3/TRBV12-4,CASSHANTLHF,TGTGCCAGCAGCCATGCCAACACCCTCCACTTT
-,TRBJ1-1,-,TRBV3-1/TRBV3-2,CASSRTPDAEAFF,TGTGCCAGCAGTCGGACACCTGACGCTGAAGCTTTCTTT
TRBD1,TRBJ1-1,few,TRBV3-1/TRBV3-2,CASSQAGGVMNTEAFF,TGTGCCAGCAGCCAAGCAGGGGGAGTCATGAACACTGAAGCTTTCTTT